This T cell receptor beta chain was captured in a study of blood T cell repertoires in COVID-19. Germline CDR1 is MGHRA and CDR2 is YSYEKL. The length of the CDR3 is 14 residues. Trimming pared 0 bases from V and 3 bases from J, leaving 8 bases between. Method: immunoSEQ multiplex PCR; TCRdb's copy keeps in-frame clones and lacks some. The repertoire holds about 220,000 clones, with around four fifths as singletons. This TCR derives from a woman in her sixties or seventies with acute or convalescent COVID-19. Sequenced sample: peripheral blood. The rearrangement links TRBV4-1 to TRBJ2-5; weak D call: TRBD1 (5 bases). In nucleotides, the CDR3 is TGCGCCAGCAGCCAAGAGGGCAGGGAAGAGACCCAGTACTTC. Its protein product is CASSQEGREETQYF.